The entry below gives a single TCR beta chain sequence along with its context. No antigen is known for it. One junction end disagrees with the germline gene, perhaps due to a read error. The sample originates from a study of blood T cells in healthy people across ages. General study points: Diversity figures based on one million T cells were deemed too low. Naive CD4+ cell counts and diversity both ran higher in long-lived than in aged donors. Older age coincided with a roughly linear decline in TCR beta diversity per million T cells.

Total RNA was extracted at no less than 6 micrograms per sample. The use of a sample-barcoded 5' primer and a J-beta primer mix characterized a second PCR of roughly 6 to 11 cycles. TCRdb itself ran the 5' RACE reads through MiXCR, one entry per CDR3 protein. This table holds roughly 680,000 distinct CDR3 sequences, roughly 21% found once. The CDR3 extends over 14 amino acids. Germline V CDR1 and CDR2: DFQATT, SNEGSKA (reference sequence). V is TRBV20-1 and J is TRBJ2-5, with D unresolved. The clonotype was recovered from a man between 65 and 85 years old in good health. What was sequenced was blood. The CDR3 loop reads CSARGLGNQEIQYF. DNA of the CDR3: TGCAGTGCTAGAGGTCTGGGTAATCAAGAGATCCAGTACTTC.